This TCR beta chain was identified during a study of blood T cell repertoires in COVID-19. The overall study: COVID-19 samples collected from the United States, Italy and Spain covered acute and convalescent phases. The cDNA or gDNA used as material had been derived from T cells, B-cell-depleted T cells, or PBMCs.

This table comes from immunoSEQ multiplex PCR, and its TCRdb copy is limited to in-frame clones, with some not included. The table shows around 700,000 clones, with around 89% occurring only once. The receptor was isolated from a woman under 30 with acute or convalescent COVID-19. The sample consisted of peripheral blood.

The CDR3 bases are TGTGCCAGCTCACCGTGGGACAGGGAAAATTCACCCCTCCACTTT. Residues: CASSPWDRENSPLHF. The V call is TRBV18, the J call TRBJ1-6; TRBD1 matches 9 bases. The CDR3 spans 15 residues. V shed 3 bases and J 7 bases; nucleotides not matched to a gene: 4. Germline values: CDR1 KGHSH, CDR2 LQKENI.